Listed below are T cell receptor beta chains from one sample, sequenced in a study of cytomegalovirus exposure and HLA in healthy donors. Assay used: immunoSEQ multiplex PCR; TCRdb lists only in-frame clones, some missing. The data contain around 140,000 clones, about 83% of them singletons. The sample was PBMCs. The origin of the receptors is a man in his forties or fifties in good health and CMV-seropositive. Both conserved end residues are part of each CDR3. Each record gives: CDR3 protein, CDR3 DNA, V gene, clone size, D gene, J gene. A D gene is named only where the DNA matches it firmly. Size tells how often a clone was seen (once, few, many) or the class of an expanded clone, and some rows leave it out.

CASSALPKDRAYNEQFF TGTGCCAGCAGCGCCCTCCCTAAGGACAGAGCCTACAATGAGCAGTTCTTC TRBV7-2 - - TRBJ2-1
CASSPDRASNQPQHF TGTGCCAGCAGCCCCGACAGGGCTTCTAATCAGCCCCAGCATTTT TRBV27 once TRBD1 TRBJ1-5
CAIGESSGTDTQYF TGTGCCATCGGGGAGTCCTCGGGGACAGATACGCAGTATTTT TRBV10-3 few - TRBJ2-3
CASVSGSWGDTQYF TGTGCCAGCGTTAGCGGGAGTTGGGGAGATACGCAGTATTTT TRBV28 - TRBD2 TRBJ2-3
CASSLAGTSGEQFF TGCGCCAGCAGCTTGGCCGGGACTAGCGGCGAGCAGTTCTTC TRBV5-1 - TRBD2 TRBJ2-1
CASSYGLYYEQYF TGTGCCAGCAGTTACGGACTTTACTACGAGCAGTACTTC TRBV6-5 - - TRBJ2-7
CASTGETGELFF TGTGCCAGCACCGGGGAGACCGGGGAGCTGTTTTTT TRBV7-7 - - TRBJ2-2
CASSEAAGAGEKLFF TGTGCCAGCAGTGAAGCGGCTGGGGCAGGTGAAAAACTGTTTTTT TRBV6-1 - - TRBJ1-4
CAWNGRVGEAFF TGTGCCTGGAACGGCAGGGTTGGTGAAGCTTTCTTT TRBV30 - - TRBJ1-1
CASSGGTGNTIYF TGTGCCAGCTCAGGCGGGACAGGGAACACCATATATTTT TRBV18 - TRBD1 TRBJ1-3
CASSLAGSLAGGPSLGTQYF TGCGCCAGCAGCTTGGCCGGGTCACTAGCGGGAGGCCCCTCTTTGGGGACCCAGTACTTC TRBV5-1 - TRBD2 TRBJ2-5
CASSRDRVYGYTF TGTGCCAGCAGCCGTGACAGGGTCTATGGCTACACCTTC TRBV7-9 - TRBD1 TRBJ1-2
CASRGDRGLFADTQYF TGTGCCAGCAGAGGGGACAGGGGACTTTTCGCAGATACGCAGTATTTT TRBV5-4 - TRBD1 TRBJ2-3
CATSAEGGALSEQYF TGTGCCACCAGCGCCGAGGGGGGGGCACTCTCGGAGCAGTACTTC TRBV15 - - TRBJ2-7
CASSVQGVTNEKLFF TGTGCCAGCAGCGTTCAGGGGGTGACTAATGAAAAACTGTTTTTT TRBV7-9 - TRBD1 TRBJ1-4
CAITAWTLADNEQFF TGTGCCATCACCGCTTGGACTTTAGCGGACAATGAGCAGTTCTTC TRBV10-3 - - TRBJ2-1
CASSLGLDYEQYF TGCGCCAGCAGCTTGGGACTTGATTACGAGCAGTACTTC TRBV5-1 once - TRBJ2-7
CASTSGVAGGGELFF TGTGCCAGCACCTCCGGGGTAGCGGGAGGTGGGGAGCTGTTTTTT TRBV27 few TRBD2 TRBJ2-2
CASSEGVREQYF TGTGCCAGCAGTGAAGGGGTACGGGAGCAGTACTTC TRBV2 - - TRBJ2-5
CASSLAGQGWPSQETQYF TGTGCCAGCAGCTTAGCGGGACAGGGTTGGCCATCCCAAGAGACCCAGTACTTC TRBV7-6 - TRBD1 TRBJ2-5
CASTEVAFTDTQYF TGTGCCAGCACTGAGGTAGCCTTCACAGATACGCAGTATTTT TRBV2 - - TRBJ2-3
CASSLTLDRVISYNEQFF TGTGCCAGCAGCTTAACGCTGGACAGGGTAATTTCCTACAATGAGCAGTTCTTC TRBV7-9 - TRBD1 TRBJ2-1